This TCR beta chain came from a study of blood T cell repertoires in COVID-19 (dated by TCRdb to 2018 to 2020). Describing the broader study: The collaborator samples originated in the United States, Italy and Spain and spanned the acute and convalescent phases of COVID-19. Sample metadata almost always included a de-identified subject ID, COVID-19 status, age in years and sex. The prospective study material was composed of cDNA or gDNA derived from T cells, B-cell-depleted T cells, or PBMCs. Subjects who had been exposed to COVID-19, were actively infected with it, or had recovered from it provided the deeply sampled blood TCRbeta repertoires that made up the dataset. Samples were obtained from the ongoing ImmuneRACE study (first 160 participants) and from about 1,300 subjects provided by 6 global collaborators. The repertoires were made available in a free public database intended to serve as a resource for research on the immune response to SARS-CoV-2. Where HLA class I and class II types were available, the types were taken from metadata supplied by the sample provider, not from assay-based typing.

TCRbeta CDR3 regions were amplified from genomic DNA using the immunoSEQ Assay, a bias-controlled multiplex PCR. In the original analysis: Nucleated cell counts per sample were estimated from amplification of reference gene primers within the assay. Sequence reads were collapsed and filtered to measure the absolute abundance of every unique TCRbeta CDR3 rearrangement. Productive Simpson clonality was computed per sample as the square root of Simpson's diversity index over productive rearrangements. TCRdb provides this immuneACCESS table in a form limited to in-frame rearrangements. Some clones are lacking; in checked studies, under half of them reflect an unresolved V gene, and why the rest are absent is not known. The V and J calls and clone size were taken over from that table, and D and trimming were inferred from the DNA. The sample table shows approximately 200,000 clones, and 85% are seen once. Jointly, the top ten make up 15% to 20% of the sample.

Participants in the prospective study were aged about 18 to 90 years, lived in 20 to 30 United States geographic areas, and enrolled through a virtual design. In the prospective study, cohorts were assigned on the basis of participant-reported clinical history obtained from a screening survey and a study questionnaire. Recovered participants in ImmuneRACE Cohort 3 were defined by two consecutive negative NP/OP PCR tests, clearance by a healthcare professional, or resolution of symptoms. Each participant in the prospective study had whole blood, serum and a nasopharyngeal or oropharyngeal swab collected by mobile phlebotomists. Over a roughly two-month period, participants in the prospective study had the option of providing additional blood draws and questionnaires. Before DNA extraction, blood samples from the prospective study were shipped at room temperature or frozen. Results the study describes overall, beyond this receptor: Clinical and demographic metadata were provided uncurated, with the amount varying by source and participant.

Inclusive of the bounding cysteine and phenylalanine, the CDR3 is 16 residues long. The sequence is cut down to CDR3 DNA, 48 bases in frame from base 1. Cut back by 4 bases and 7 bases, the V and J ends lie 19 bases apart. The germline V gene (reference sequence) provides CDR1 LNHDA and CDR2 SQIVND. In this sample, this clone turned up a few times. The target of this receptor is not known. Base qualities are not recorded, but no much larger clone differs from it by a single base. The chain joins TRBV19 to TRBJ1-4, with no D gene named confidently. Sequencing was done on a sample of PBMCs or T cells enriched from blood (not recorded which). The receptor comes from a man aged 35 to 55 who had recovered from COVID-19. Read as DNA, the sequence is TGTGCCAGTAGTACGACCGGACGGGGTTTGAGTGAAAAACTGTTTTTT. It translates as CASSTTGRGLSEKLFF.